These T cell receptor beta chains were read from a single sample in a study of cytomegalovirus exposure and HLA in healthy donors. Profiled with immunoSEQ multiplex PCR; TCRdb holds only in-frame clones, not every one. The table records some 51,000 clones, approximately 80% of them present only once. Specimen: PBMCs. Receptor source: a female donor in good health and CMV-seronegative. CDR3s include the opening cysteine and the closing phenylalanine or tryptophan. The order of the fields is V gene, clone size, D gene, J gene, CDR3 DNA, CDR3 protein. D genes are given only for firm matches. The size of a clone is reported for some rows only, either as once, few or many, or as a class for expanded clones.

TRBV5-1	.	TRBD2	TRBJ2-2	TGCGCCAGCAGCCCAGGAACTAGCGGGAGGCCCACCGGGGAGCTGTTTTTT	CASSPGTSGRPTGELFF
TRBV30	.	TRBD2	TRBJ2-1	TGTGCCCAGACTAGCGGGGGCCTTTACAATGAGCAGTTCTTC	CAQTSGGLYNEQFF
TRBV18	.	TRBD1	TRBJ1-6	TGTGCCAGCTCACGACAGGGGGCGAGTTCACCCCTCCACTTT	CASSRQGASSPLHF
TRBV6-5	.	TRBD1	TRBJ2-7	TGTGCCAGCAGTTGGCGACAGGGGGGCTACGAGCAGTACTTC	CASSWRQGGYEQYF
TRBV27	.	.	TRBJ1-5	TGTGCCAGCAGTTTAGGACAGTCGGGTCAGCCCCAGCATTTT	CASSLGQSGQPQHF
TRBV18	.	TRBD1	TRBJ2-7	TGTGCCAGCTCACCTGGACAGGGCCCCTCCGAGCAGTACTTC	CASSPGQGPSEQYF
TRBV6-5	.	.	TRBJ1-2	TGTGCCAGCAGGCGGGACTTTTCTAACTATGGCTACACCTTC	CASRRDFSNYGYTF
TRBV6-1	.	TRBD1	TRBJ2-7	TGTGCCAGCAGACCAGGGGGTACCTACGAGCAGTACTTC	CASRPGGTYEQYF
TRBV7-9	.	.	TRBJ2-2	TGTGCCAGCAGCTACGGCGGAGGGGCCACCGGGGAGCTGTTTTTT	CASSYGGGATGELFF
TRBV11-2	.	.	TRBJ1-4	TGTGCCAGCAGCTTAGGGGAGGGGGGCAGCTATGAAAAACTGTTTTTT	CASSLGEGGSYEKLFF
TRBV27	.	.	TRBJ1-5	TGTGCCAGCAGTTTAGGGGAGGATCAGCCCCAGCATTTT	CASSLGEDQPQHF
TRBV2	.	.	TRBJ2-5	TGTGCCAGCAGCCCACAAGAGACCCAGTACTTC	CASSPQETQYF
TRBV6-6	.	TRBD2	TRBJ2-7	TGTGCCAGCAGTACGACTAGCGGGAGCTCCTACGAGCAGTACTTC	CASSTTSGSSYEQYF
TRBV6-4	few	TRBD2	TRBJ2-2	TGTGCCAGCAGTGAACTAGCGGGAGACACCGGGGAGCTGTTTTTT	CASSELAGDTGELFF
TRBV6-1	few	TRBD2	TRBJ2-5	TGTGCCAGCAGTCCACTAGCGGGGGGGCTTGAGACCCAGTACTTC	CASSPLAGGLETQYF
TRBV5-1	.	TRBD2	TRBJ2-2	TGCGCCAGCAAGCTCGACGGGGGGACCGGGGAGCTGTTTTTT	CASKLDGGTGELFF
TRBV10-3	.	.	TRBJ2-7	TGTGCCATCAGTGAGACACTTACAGGGTTGAACGAGCAGTACTTC	CAISETLTGLNEQYF
TRBV30	.	TRBD2	TRBJ2-1	TGTGCCTGGAGTTCAGAAGCGGGGATCTCCTACAATGAGCAGTTCTTC	CAWSSEAGISYNEQFF
TRBV2	.	TRBD1	TRBJ2-7	TGTGCCAGCATTATGGACTGGGGACAGGGATCCTACGAGCAGTACTTC	CASIMDWGQGSYEQYF
TRBV5-1	.	TRBD1	TRBJ2-1	TGCGCCAGCAGCTTGGCCGGGACAGGATGGGGGTTGAATGAGCAGTTCTTC	CASSLAGTGWGLNEQFF
TRBV19	.	TRBD1	TRBJ1-4	TGTGCCAGTAACGACAGGGCCCGAGCTAATGAAAAACTGTTTTTT	CASNDRARANEKLFF
TRBV18	.	TRBD1	TRBJ1-5	TGTGCCAGCTCACCGGGGGACAGCAGCAATCAGCCCCAGCATTTT	CASSPGDSSNQPQHF
TRBV5-4	.	.	TRBJ2-1	TGTGCCAGCAGCTTGTGGCCCCGGGGGACCTACAATGAGCAGTTCTTC	CASSLWPRGTYNEQFF
TRBV11-2	.	.	TRBJ2-7	TGTGCCAGCAGCTTAGTTCTCGGCTACGAGCAGTACTTC	CASSLVLGYEQYF
TRBV29-1	.	.	TRBJ2-4	TGCAGCGTTGCTTGGGCGGGCTTAGCCAAAAACATTCAGTACTTC	CSVAWAGLAKNIQYF
TRBV7-8	.	TRBD2	TRBJ2-1	TGTGCCAGCAGCTTAGAGGCTAGCGGGGGCCTGAGCTCCTACAATGAGCAGTTCTTC	CASSLEASGGLSSYNEQFF
TRBV13	.	TRBD1	TRBJ1-3	TGTGCCAGCAGCTTAACGACAGGGACTGGAAACACCATATATTTT	CASSLTTGTGNTIYF
TRBV4-2	once	.	TRBJ1-5	TGTGCCAGCAGCCAAGGGTCATCGGGTGGACAGCCCCAGCATTTT	CASSQGSSGGQPQHF
TRBV30	few	.	TRBJ2-2	TGTGCCGGGAACAGGGACATAAACACCGGGGAGCTGTTTTTT	CAGNRDINTGELFF
TRBV9	few	TRBD1	TRBJ1-2	TGTGCCAGCAGCAGGGACAGCTCGAGCCACCCCAACTATGGCTACACCTTC	CASSRDSSSHPNYGYTF
TRBV19	.	.	TRBJ2-5	TGTGCCAGTAGTATAGGACAGAGCCAAGAGACCCAGTACTTC	CASSIGQSQETQYF
TRBV11-1	.	TRBD2	TRBJ2-1	TGTGCCAGCAGCTTCACGGCGGGAGGCTCCTACAATGAGCAGTTCTTC	CASSFTAGGSYNEQFF
TRBV7-9	.	TRBD1	TRBJ2-3	TGTGCCAGCAGCTTAACAGGGGAAGCAGATACGCAGTATTTT	CASSLTGEADTQYF
TRBV5-1	.	TRBD1	TRBJ2-7	TGCGCCAGCAGCGCCGGACAGGGCGCCTCCTACGAGCAGTACTTC	CASSAGQGASYEQYF
TRBV7-2	.	TRBD1	TRBJ2-7	TGTGCCAGCAGCTTAACAGGGGTGAACTACGAGCAGTACTTC	CASSLTGVNYEQYF
TRBV28	.	.	TRBJ1-4	TGTGCCAGCAGTGGCCTGAGGCGAGTAAATGAAAAACTGTTTTTT	CASSGLRRVNEKLFF
TRBV27	.	TRBD1	TRBJ1-1	TGTGCCAGCAGTTTCGGGCTGACAGGGGGCGGAGAAACTGAAGCTTTCTTT	CASSFGLTGGGETEAFF
TRBV4-2	.	.	TRBJ1-1	TGTGCCAGCAGCTCACGGGAGGGCAGGGACACTGAAGCTTTCTTT	CASSSREGRDTEAFF
TRBV19	.	TRBD1	TRBJ2-1	TGTGCCAGTAGCCCGACAGGGGACTGGAGAGACAATGAGCAGTTCTTC	CASSPTGDWRDNEQFF
TRBV7-2	.	TRBD1	TRBJ2-2	TGTGCCAGCACCAGAACAGGGGAATTGAACACCGGGGAGCTGTTTTTT	CASTRTGELNTGELFF
TRBV9	.	.	TRBJ2-7	TGTGCCAGCAGCGCCCCGACAGTAGACCCCTACGAGCAGTACTTC	CASSAPTVDPYEQYF
TRBV7-2	.	.	TRBJ2-5	TGTGCCAGCAGCGCGGGCCCGAGGGCTGAAGAGACCCAGTACTTC	CASSAGPRAEETQYF
TRBV15	.	TRBD1	TRBJ1-5	TGTGCCACCGAGGACAGGGATAGAGCTCAGCCCCAGCATTTT	CATEDRDRAQPQHF
TRBV7-8	once	.	TRBJ2-1	TGTGCCAGCACCCCCAGCGTGAGTGAGCAGTTCTTC	CASTPSVSEQFF
TRBV7-3	few	TRBD2	TRBJ2-5	TGTGCCAGCAGCTTATATGGGACTAGCGGACAAGAGACCCAGTACTTC	CASSLYGTSGQETQYF
TRBV27	.	.	TRBJ1-2	TGTGCCAGCAGGAAGGGGGGGGTTAACTATGGCTACACCTTC	CASRKGGVNYGYTF
TRBV6-1	.	.	TRBJ1-5	TGTGCCAGCAGTGAAGTACGGTATAGCAATCAGCCCCAGCATTTT	CASSEVRYSNQPQHF
TRBV7-3	.	.	TRBJ2-3	TGTGCCAGCAGCTTAGGGGGGGCGGTAGATACGCAGTATTTT	CASSLGGAVDTQYF
TRBV2	.	.	TRBJ2-5	TGTGCCAGCAGTGAAGTCCGGGAAGAGACCCAGTACTTC	CASSEVREETQYF
TRBV5-1	.	TRBD1	TRBJ2-7	TGCGCCAGCAGCAGTACTTCCGGGACAGGGGCCTACGAGCAGTACTTC	CASSSTSGTGAYEQYF
TRBV30	.	TRBD2	TRBJ2-7	TGTGCCTGGATCGACCCCCCTCCTAGCGGGAGGGCCCACGAGCAGTACTTC	CAWIDPPPSGRAHEQYF
TRBV9	once	TRBD1	TRBJ2-5	TGTGCCAGCAGCGAGGACAGGGCGGGTCCCCAAGAGACCCAGTACTTC	CASSEDRAGPQETQYF
TRBV28	.	.	TRBJ2-5	TGTGCCAGCAGTTTATATGTGGGGGAGGGGGCCCAGTACTTC	CASSLYVGEGAQYF